The subject of this entry is one T cell receptor (beta chain). Which antigen it targets is not known. Base qualities were left out, and no much larger clone turns up one base away. This entry belongs to a study of OX40 agonist ivuxolimab in advanced cancers. In the study overall: Ivuxolimab, which targeted the costimulatory receptor OX40 (CD134), was an agonistic, fully human IgG2 monoclonal antibody. Intravenous ivuxolimab was administered to patients every 2 weeks at six dose levels: 0.01, 0.1, 0.3, 1.5, 3 and 10 mg/kg. Among the approximately 50 dose-escalation patients, some 20 had hepatocellular carcinoma, approximately 15 melanoma, 9 renal cell carcinoma and 9 head and neck cancer. The dose-escalation cohort was 82.7% male with a mean age of about 54 years, ranging from roughly 20 to 80. Patients were allowed to have had prior anti-PD-1, anti-PD-L1 or anti-CTLA-4 therapy, and 40% of the dose-escalation patients had previously received checkpoint inhibitors. Partial responses occurred in three dose-escalation patients: two with cutaneous melanoma and one with hepatocellular carcinoma. Peripheral TCRbeta sequencing was intended to test whether TCR sequence diversity was altered and clonal T-cell expansion was caused by ivuxolimab. The paper reports the monotherapy dose-escalation portion (N of about 54 patients) of the phase I ivuxolimab trial.

V is shortened by 0 bases, J by 2 bases, and the region joining them spans 7 bases. Inclusive of the bounding cysteine and phenylalanine, the CDR3 is 14 residues long. Only the CDR3 DNA is retained, 42 bases long and in frame from the first base. From a lookup of the germline V gene, CDR1 and CDR2 are SGHRS and YFSETQ. To sequence the TCRbeta CDR3 region, genomic DNA was isolated from the sorted cells. TCRbeta CDR3 regions were sequenced using the immunoSEQ Assay. As stored in TCRdb, this immuneACCESS dataset retains in-frame rearrangements with V and J assigned. A fraction of the clones does not appear; measured against another copy, unresolved V genes explain less than half of the discrepancy, and the remainder lacks a known reason. The sample table contains about 99,000 clones; only one count was recorded for 91% of them. In total, the top ten clones hold roughly 0.33% of the sample. Points the paper makes about the study in general: In the 0.1-3.0 mg/kg groups, partial responders were among the patients with the lowest normalized peripheral clonal expansion, particularly in CD8+ T cells. Antigen specificity was not determined for the clonally expanded peripheral T cells. Low levels of normalized T-cell clonal expansion were also seen in some patients who did not respond. On average, CD8+ T cells showed more expanded clones than CD4+ T cells after ivuxolimab. At doses from 0.1 to 3.0 mg/kg, clonal expansion was seen in both CD4+ and CD8+ blood T cells between baseline and week 6.

Patients with autoimmune disease history or receiving systemic immunosuppression were excluded from the trial. Peripheral blood for TCR sequencing was collected from all dose cohorts at baseline, on cycle 4 day 1, and on cycle 7 day 1. Samples came from an open-label, multicenter, first-in-human phase I dose-escalation trial of ivuxolimab. Adults with locally advanced or metastatic melanoma, renal cell carcinoma, hepatocellular carcinoma or head and neck squamous cell carcinoma were enrolled in the trial. Before TCR sequencing, CD4+ T cells and CD8+ T cells were sorted from peripheral blood as separate populations.

The receptor comes from an adult with an advanced solid tumor such as melanoma, head and neck, liver or kidney cancer. The rearranged chain carries TRBV5-1 and TRBJ2-3; no D gene can be assigned with confidence. The specimen comprised CD4+ or CD8+ T cells sorted from blood, sampled in a trial of the OX40 agonist ivuxolimab. CDR3 loop: CASSLGTFTDTQYF. The DNA sequence reads TGCGCCAGCAGCTTGGGGACCTTCACAGATACGCAGTATTTT.